This TCR beta chain was sequenced during a study of siplizumab effects on memory and regulatory T cells. Only in-frame clones appear in the TCRdb table, and some are missing; sequencing was by immunoSEQ multiplex PCR. The table includes approximately 100,000 clones, approximately 93% detected once. This CDR3 is 14 amino acids long. Trimming took 4 bases from V and 5 from J, leaving 14 bases between them. In germline, CDR1 is LNHDA, CDR2 SQIVND (reference sequence). Sequencing was done on a sample of Tregs sorted from blood. The chain uses TRBV19 and TRBJ1-2, with D possibly TRBD1 on 5 matching bases. The TCR comes from a human donor in good health. The CDR3 sequence: CASSTAGPPYGYTF. The DNA of the CDR3 is TGTGCCAGTAGTACCGCGGGACCTCCTTATGGCTACACCTTC. The variable domain in full, with the rest retrieved from reference TRBV19 and TRBJ1-2, is DGGITQSPKYLFRKEGQNVTLSCEQNLNHDAMYWYRQDPGQGLRLIYYSQIVNDFQKGDIAEGYSVSREKKESFPLTVTSAQKNPTAFYLCASSTAGPPYGYTFGSGTRLTVV.